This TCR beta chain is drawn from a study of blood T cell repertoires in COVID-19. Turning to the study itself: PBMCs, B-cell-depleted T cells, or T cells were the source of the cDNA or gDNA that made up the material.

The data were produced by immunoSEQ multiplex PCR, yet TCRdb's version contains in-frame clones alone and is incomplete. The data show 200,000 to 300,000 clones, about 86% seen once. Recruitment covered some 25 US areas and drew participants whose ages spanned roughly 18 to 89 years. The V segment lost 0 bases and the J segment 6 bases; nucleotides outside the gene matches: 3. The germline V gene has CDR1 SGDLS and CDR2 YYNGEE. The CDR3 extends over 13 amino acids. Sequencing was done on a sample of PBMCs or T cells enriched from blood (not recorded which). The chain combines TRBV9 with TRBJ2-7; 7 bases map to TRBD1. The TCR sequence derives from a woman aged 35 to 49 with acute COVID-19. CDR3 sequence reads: CASSVVEGAEQYF. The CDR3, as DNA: TGTGCCAGCAGCGTAGTTGAGGGGGCCGAGCAGTACTTC.